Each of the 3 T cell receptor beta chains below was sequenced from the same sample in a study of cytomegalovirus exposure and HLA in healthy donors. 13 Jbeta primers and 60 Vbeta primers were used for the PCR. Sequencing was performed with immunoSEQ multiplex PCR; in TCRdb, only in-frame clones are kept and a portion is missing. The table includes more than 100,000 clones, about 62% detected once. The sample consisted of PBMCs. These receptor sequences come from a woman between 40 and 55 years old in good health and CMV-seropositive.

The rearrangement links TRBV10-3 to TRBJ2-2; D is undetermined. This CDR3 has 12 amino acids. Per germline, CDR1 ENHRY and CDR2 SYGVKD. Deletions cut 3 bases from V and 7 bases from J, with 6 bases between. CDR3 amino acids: CAISDPGGELFF. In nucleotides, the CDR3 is TGTGCCATCAGTGACCCGGGCGGGGAGCTGTTTTTT.

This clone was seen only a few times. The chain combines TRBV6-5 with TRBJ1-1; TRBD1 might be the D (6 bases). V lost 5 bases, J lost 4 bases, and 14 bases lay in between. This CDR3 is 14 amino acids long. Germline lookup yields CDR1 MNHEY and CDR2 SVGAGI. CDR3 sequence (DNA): TGTGCCAGCAGTCACAGGGTTTTGAGCACTGAAGCTTTCTTT. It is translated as CASSHRVLSTEAFF.

The CDR3 nucleotides are TGTGCCAGCAGCCGGTGGGGGGGGCAGAACGAGCAGTACTTC. Its protein is CASSRWGGQNEQYF. This chain uses TRBV14 with TRBJ2-7, with D perhaps matching TRBD2 (7 bases). Germline-derived CDR1 and CDR2 are SGHDN and FVKESK. V dropped 4 bases and J dropped 5 bases, with 15 bases sitting between them. The CDR3 loop spans 14 amino acids.